This T cell receptor (beta chain) was documented in a study of cytomegalovirus exposure and HLA in healthy donors. General study results and limits: Clonal expansion was found to be greater in HLA-associated TCR beta chains than in equally common others in a later analysis.

Only one count was recorded for this clone. Its antigen is not identified. This CDR3 has 16 residues. In germline, CDR1 is SQVTM, CDR2 ANQGSEA. V lost 1 base, J lost 3 bases, and 16 bases lay in between. Primers: 60 Vbeta forward and 13 Jbeta reverse. Data came from immunoSEQ multiplex PCR; TCRdb stores just in-frame clones and leaves some out. The table has 85,000 to 100,000 clones, about four fifths seen once; the top ten hold approximately 7.5%. The receptor was derived from a man aged 30-40 years in good health and CMV-seronegative. Material: PBMCs. The chain employs TRBV29-1 and TRBJ2-1, with a tentative D call TRBD2 (5 bases). CDR3 sequence reads: CSVEGGGGQIYNEQFF. CDR3 coding DNA: TGCAGCGTTGAAGGGGGTGGCGGGCAAATCTACAATGAGCAGTTCTTC.